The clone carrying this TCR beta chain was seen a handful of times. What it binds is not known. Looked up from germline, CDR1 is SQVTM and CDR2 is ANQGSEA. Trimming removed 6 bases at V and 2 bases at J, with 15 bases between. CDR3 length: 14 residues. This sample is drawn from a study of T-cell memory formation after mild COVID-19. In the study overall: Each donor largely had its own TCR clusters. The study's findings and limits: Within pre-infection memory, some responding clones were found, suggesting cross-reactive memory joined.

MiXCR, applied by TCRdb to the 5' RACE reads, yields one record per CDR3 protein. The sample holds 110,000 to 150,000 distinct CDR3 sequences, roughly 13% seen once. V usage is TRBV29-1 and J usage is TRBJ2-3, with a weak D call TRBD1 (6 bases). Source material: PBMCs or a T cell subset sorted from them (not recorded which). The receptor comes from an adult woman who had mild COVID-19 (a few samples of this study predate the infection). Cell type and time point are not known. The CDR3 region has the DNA TGCAGCGTCAGGACAGCCCTTAACACAGATACGCAGTATTTT. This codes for CSVRTALNTDTQYF.